This T cell receptor (beta chain) was captured in a study of shared clonotypes between healthy human individuals. CD45RO-negative, CCR7-selected cells formed the naive CD8 fraction, which excluded terminally differentiated effector memory CD45RA+ cells. Germline CDR1 and CDR2: SGHVS and FQNEAQ. The CDR3 runs to 16 residues. The J segment lost 0 bases and the V segment lost 2 bases, leaving 4 bases of the junction unmatched. Measured with immunoSEQ multiplex PCR; TCRdb has only the in-frame clones, and not every one. The sample has roughly 2.1 million clones; approximately 94% are singletons. A note on this clone: Its antigen is still unknown.

Points from the study as a whole: It was the few donors that limited the genetic and exposure-history diversity represented.

This chain links TRBV7-8 with TRBJ1-5; the match to TRBD1 covers 7 bases. Source material: naive CD8+ T cells from PBMCs. The TCR comes from a man between 18 and 29 years old in good health. Some clones in this sample may be carry-over from other donors' samples. This CDR3 reads CASSLNRGDSNQPQHF. The CDR3 region has the DNA TGTGCCAGCAGCTTAAACAGGGGAGATAGCAATCAGCCCCAGCATTTT. The full variable domain, in which reference TRBV7-8 and TRBJ1-5 provide the parts outside the CDR3, is GAGVSQSPRYKVAKRGQDVALRCDPISGHVSLFWYQQALGQGPEFLTYFQNEAQLDKSGLPSDRFFAERPEGSVSTLKIQRTQQEDSAVYLCASSLNRGDSNQPQHFGDGTRLSIL.